These 32 T cell receptor beta chains came from one sample sequenced in a study of early T cells in non-severe SARS-CoV-2 infection. Via MiXCR, TCRdb re-called the 5' RACE reads, giving one row per CDR3 protein. The sample includes 90,000 to 120,000 distinct CDR3 sequences, around 10% seen only once; the top ten take about 8%. Sequencing input: whole blood. These receptors all come from an adult who was a healthcare worker with PCR-confirmed SARS-CoV-2 infection or an uninfected control (not recorded which).

Ten or more counts support this clonotype. The chain joins TRBV5-6 to TRBJ1-6; no clear D gene. V was pared by 3 bases and J by 5 bases, with 6 bases between. Germline V CDR1 and CDR2: SGHDT, YYEEEE. The CDR3 is made up of 13 amino acids. The CDR3 spells CASSSTDNSPLHF. CDR3 nucleotides: TGTGCCAGCAGCTCAACAGATAATTCACCCCTCCACTTT.

V is TRBV11-1 and J is TRBJ1-5, with D perhaps matching TRBD1 (6 bases). V was clipped by 4 bases and J by 7 bases, with 11 bases between them. Germline V CDR1 and CDR2: SGHAT, FQDESV (reference sequence). The CDR3 spans 13 residues. CDR3 sequence (DNA): TGTGCCAGCAGCTGTCTACAGGGACAGCCCCAGCATTTT. The encoded protein is CASSCLQGQPQHF.

The chain has TRBV12-3 or TRBV12-4 and TRBJ2-5, with a tentative D call TRBD1 (6 bases). With 7 bases removed from V and 1 base from J, the gap between germline ends came to 13 bases. The CDR3 is made up of 14 amino acids. The CDR3 protein is CASTLQGTQETQYF. The CDR3 DNA sequence: TGTGCCAGCACCCTACAGGGAACCCAAGAGACCCAGTACTTC.

V is TRBV7-9 and J is TRBJ2-7; possibly TRBD1 or TRBD2 for D (5 bases each). Germline lookup yields CDR1 SEHNR and CDR2 FQNEAQ (reference sequence). V was cut by 5 bases and J by 5 bases, with 16 bases left in between. There are 14 residues in the CDR3. The CDR3 DNA reads as TGTGCCAGCAGCGCCCGAGGGGTGATCGACGAGCAGTACTTC. Amino acid sequence: CASSARGVIDEQYF.

This clonotype appeared a few times. The chain links TRBV30 to TRBJ2-5; TRBD1 aligns across 9 bases. Germline trimming cut 7 bases from V and 2 bases from J; bases unmatched to any gene: 5. Germline CDR1 is GTSNPN and CDR2 is SVGIG (reference sequence). This CDR3 is built from 13 residues. CDR3 sequence (DNA): TGTGCCTTAACAGGGGGCCTACAAGAGACCCAGTACTTC. Translated: CALTGGLQETQYF. Full variable domain (missing parts from reference TRBV30 and TRBJ2-5): SQTIHQWPATLVQPVGSPLSLECTVEGTSNPNLYWYRQAAGRGLQLLFYSVGIGQISSEVPQNLSASRPQDRQFILSSKKLLLSDSGFYLCALTGGLQETQYFGPGTRLLVL.

The chain combines TRBV12-3 or TRBV12-4 with TRBJ2-2; TRBD2 aligns across 7 bases. This CDR3 contains 15 residues. The trim removed 1 base at V and 3 bases at J, leaving 2 bases unmatched. In DNA form, the CDR3 reads TGTGCCAGCAGTTTAGAGCGGGGTCACACCGGGGAGCTGTTTTTT. Translating it yields CASSLERGHTGELFF.

The chain has TRBV7-2 and TRBJ1-2; a possible D gene is TRBD1 (5 bases). This CDR3 contains 13 residues. The V end was cut by 5 bases, the J end by 7 bases, with 14 bases between. CDR1 and CDR2 (germline): SGHTA, FQGNSA. CDR3 in amino acids: CASSRTRAAGYTF. CDR3 nucleotides: TGTGCCAGCAGCAGAACCAGGGCGGCTGGCTACACCTTC.

This clonotype was counted many times. V usage is TRBV6-5 and J usage is TRBJ1-1; D remains ambiguous. With 0 bases removed from V and 7 bases from J, the gap between germline ends came to 12 bases. The CDR3 has 14 residues. Germline CDR1 is MNHEY and CDR2 is SVGAGI. CDR3 loop: CASSYSKGSLEAFF. CDR3 nucleotides: TGTGCCAGCAGTTACTCGAAGGGATCACTTGAAGCTTTCTTT.

This chain uses TRBV10-3 with TRBJ2-4; TRBD2 matches at 7 bases. Germline assignment: CDR1 ENHRY and CDR2 SYGVKD. CDR3 length: 12 amino acids. Trimming cost V 3 bases and J 9 bases; bases outside gene matches: 2. This CDR3 reads CAISEGRGIQYF. CDR3 DNA sequence: TGTGCCATCAGTGAAGGGAGGGGCATTCAGTACTTC.

This clonotype appeared many times. This chain links TRBV4-1 with TRBJ2-2, with 7 positions matching TRBD2. Germline V gene data show CDR1 as MGHRA and CDR2 as YSYEKL. The CDR3 length is 15 residues. The J segment lost 10 bases and the V segment lost 5 bases, leaving 13 bases of the junction unmatched. In DNA form, the CDR3 reads TGCGCCAGCAGCTATTCGGCGGGAGTTGGTTTGGAGCTGTTTTTT. Its translation is CASSYSAGVGLELFF.

The J gene is TRBJ2-4, the V gene TRBV28; a weak D match, TRBD2 (6 bases). Germline-derived CDR1 and CDR2 are MDHEN and SYDVKM. Trimming removed 5 bases from V and 9 bases from J, with 20 bases in between. The CDR3 has 15 amino acids. The CDR3 DNA follows: TGTGCCAGCAGTCAAATCGGGACTCACCTGGGCATTCAGTACTTC. This codes for CASSQIGTHLGIQYF.

This clonotype was recorded at least ten times. This chain joins TRBV9 and TRBJ2-1; TRBD2 aligns across 9 bases. CDR3 length: 15 residues. Germline CDR1 SGDLS, CDR2 YYNGEE. Trimming cost V 4 bases and J 6 bases; bases outside gene matches: 8. CDR3 DNA: TGTGCCAGCAGCCTGGTAGCGGGAGCGGGCAATGAGCAGTTCTTC. Translation gives CASSLVAGAGNEQFF. Variable domain in full (rest from reference TRBV9 and TRBJ2-1): DSGVTQTPKHLITATGQRVTLRCSPRSGDLSVYWYQQSLDQGLQFLIQYYNGEERAKGNILERFSAQQFPDLHSELNLSSLELGDSALYFCASSLVAGAGNEQFFGPGTRLTVL.

This clonotype showed up many times. The rearrangement uses TRBV5-6 and TRBJ2-2; no firm D call. Germline lookup yields CDR1 SGHDT and CDR2 YYEEEE. V lost 0 bases, J lost 4 bases, and 10 bases lay in between. The CDR3 sequence is 15 residues long. In DNA form, the CDR3 reads TGTGCCAGCAGCTTGGAAGTGCGCCTCACCGGGGAGCTGTTTTTT. The encoded protein is CASSLEVRLTGELFF. The full variable domain, with the rest looked up from reference TRBV5-6 and TRBJ2-2, is DAGVTQSPTHLIKTRGQQVTLRCSPKSGHDTVSWYQQALGQGPQFIFQYYEEEERQRGNFPDRFSGHQFPNYSSELNVNALLLGDSALYLCASSLEVRLTGELFFGEGSRLTVL.

The chain joins TRBV7-2 to TRBJ1-1; no clear D gene. Germline CDR1 is SGHTA and CDR2 is FQGNSA. The V and J ends lost 2 bases and 3 bases respectively, with 10 bases between them. CDR3 length: 14 amino acids. This CDR3 is CASSLTDIYTEAFF. CDR3 sequence (DNA): TGTGCCAGCAGCTTAACTGACATCTACACTGAAGCTTTCTTT.

This rearrangement joins TRBV5-8 to TRBJ2-3; D unresolved. There are 16 residues in the CDR3. CDR1 and CDR2 (germline): SGHTS, YDEGEE. V was cut by 0 bases and J by 0 bases, with 11 bases left in between. CDR3 amino acids: CASSLVGSLSTDTQYF. The DNA of the CDR3 is TGTGCCAGCAGCTTGGTTGGGTCTCTGAGCACAGATACGCAGTATTTT.

The gene calls are TRBV3-1 and TRBJ1-3, with no clear D. The V gene's germline CDR1 is LGHDT and CDR2 YNNKEL (reference sequence). The CDR3 length is 13 residues. Trimming left V 4 bases short and J 4 bases short, with 8 bases between. The CDR3 protein is CASSLRSGNTIYF. The CDR3 DNA follows: TGTGCCAGCAGCCTTCGCTCAGGAAACACCATATATTTT.

The rearrangement uses TRBV29-1 and TRBJ2-1; D perhaps matches TRBD1 (6 bases). Germline V gene data show CDR1 as SQVTM and CDR2 as ANQGSEA. The CDR3 contains 12 residues. Trimming took 7 bases from V and 2 from J, leaving 9 bases between them. The DNA for the CDR3 is TGCAGCGCACAGGGACCCTACAATGAGCAGTTCTTC. The encoded protein is CSAQGPYNEQFF.

This clonotype came up many times. This chain joins TRBV7-2 and TRBJ2-7; TRBD2 matches 10 bases. The CDR3 runs 14 residues. V lost 3 bases to trimming and J lost 2 bases; unmatched junction nucleotides: 1. The V gene's germline CDR1 is SGHTA and CDR2 FQGNSA. CDR3 region: CASSFTSGTYEQYF. The CDR3 nucleotides are TGTGCCAGCAGCTTCACTAGCGGGACCTACGAGCAGTACTTC.

This clonotype showed up many times. The chain carries TRBV20-1 and TRBJ2-3; 8 bases align to TRBD2. CDR1 is DFQATT and CDR2 is SNEGSKA in the germline V gene (reference sequence). Unmatched junction bases numbered 5, after V lost 0 bases and J lost 3 bases. This CDR3 is 15 amino acids long. CDR3 residues: CSARDQREITDTQYF. CDR3 DNA sequence: TGCAGTGCTAGAGATCAGCGGGAGATTACAGATACGCAGTATTTT.

This clonotype was seen at least ten times. The chain recombines TRBV6-2 or TRBV6-3 with TRBJ2-7; no reliable D call. V was trimmed by 4 bases and J by 1 base, leaving 8 bases between them. The CDR3 extends over 13 amino acids. Germline V gene data show CDR1 as MNHEY and CDR2 as SVGEGT. The CDR3, as DNA: TGTGCCAGCAGTTCCACCCGTTCCTACGAGCAGTACTTC. Translation: CASSSTRSYEQYF.

In its sample, this clonotype was seen many times. This chain connects TRBV9 to TRBJ1-4, with TRBD1 matching 10 bases. V lost 3 bases to trimming and J lost 3 bases; unmatched junction nucleotides: 8. CDR1 is SGDLS, CDR2 YYNGEE, per germline. The CDR3 is made up of 17 amino acids. The CDR3 coding sequence is TGTGCCAGCAGCGAGTCGACAGGGGGCCTTGCTAATGAAAAACTGTTTTTT. Translation gives CASSESTGGLANEKLFF.

The rearrangement uses TRBV7-2 and TRBJ2-3, with D possibly matching TRBD1 (5 bases). V was trimmed by 6 bases and J by 11 bases, leaving 15 bases between them. Germline assignment: CDR1 SGHTA and CDR2 FQGNSA. The CDR3 extends over 12 amino acids. CDR3 sequence (DNA): TGTGCCAGCAGGACCCCAGGGATGAGGCAGTATTTT. Protein: CASRTPGMRQYF.

The chain is built from TRBV6-2 or TRBV6-3 and TRBJ2-7; TRBD2 is a possible D gene (6 bases). There are 13 residues in the CDR3. CDR1 and CDR2 (germline): MNHEY, SVGEGT. The ends were cut back, 4 bases at V and 2 bases at J, with 9 bases in the middle. DNA of the CDR3: TGTGCCAGCAGTTCTAGCGACACCTACGAGCAGTACTTC. It is translated as CASSSSDTYEQYF.

J is TRBJ1-1 and V is TRBV18, with D hard to call. CDR3 size: 13 residues. Germline CDR1 is KGHSH and CDR2 is LQKENI. Between the trimmed V and J ends, which lost 7 bases and 1 base, there was a span of 10 bases. Here the CDR3 reads CASLKAGNTEAFF. CDR3 in DNA: TGTGCCAGCTTAAAGGCGGGGAACACTGAAGCTTTCTTT.

The chain links TRBV28 to TRBJ2-7, with D hard to call. The CDR3 sequence is 12 residues long. V was trimmed by 11 bases and J by 9 bases, leaving 20 bases between them. Germline loops: CDR1 MDHEN, CDR2 SYDVKM. CDR3 sequence (DNA): TGTGCCTCGGGCGCGGTGCGGTTTAGGCAGTACTTC. Encoded protein: CASGAVRFRQYF.

In its sample, this clonotype was seen many times. The chain links TRBV24-1 to TRBJ2-1; D could derive from TRBD1 or TRBD2 (5 bases each). Deletions cut 1 base from V and 9 bases from J, with 27 bases between. Germline-derived CDR1 and CDR2 are KGHDR and SFDVKD. The CDR3 is 19 amino acids. The CDR3 reads CATSDFGRGPEAPPAEQFF. The CDR3, as DNA: TGTGCCACCAGTGATTTCGGTCGGGGCCCTGAGGCCCCCCCCGCTGAGCAGTTCTTC.

The chain joins TRBV6-2 or TRBV6-3 to TRBJ1-2; D is uncertain. Germline V gives CDR1 MNHEY, CDR2 SVGEGT. This CDR3 is 14 amino acids long. Between the trimmed V and J ends, which lost 5 bases and 0 bases, there was a span of 10 bases. CDR3 residues: CASSRREANYGYTF. CDR3 sequence (DNA): TGTGCCAGCAGTCGCCGTGAAGCTAACTATGGCTACACCTTC.

This clonotype showed up many times. The J gene is TRBJ2-1, the V gene TRBV20-1; 11 positions match TRBD2. This CDR3 is built from 16 residues. The trim removed 3 bases at V and 6 bases at J, leaving 10 bases unmatched. CDR1 and CDR2 from the germline V gene are DFQATT and SNEGSKA (reference sequence). The CDR3 DNA is TGCAGTGCTAGCCCTCCACTAGCGGGAGCATTCAATGAGCAGTTCTTC. The encoded protein is CSASPPLAGAFNEQFF.

Of note for this clonotype: This may be a read error, as it is one base from a much larger clone. This CDR3 is CASSYMAGGLDTEAFF. The CDR3 coding sequence is TGTGCCAGCAGTTACATGGCAGGGGGCCTGGACACTGAAGCTTTCTTT. V is TRBV6-2 or TRBV6-3 and J is TRBJ1-1; TRBD1 aligns across 8 bases. The J segment lost 3 bases and the V segment lost 2 bases, leaving 8 bases of the junction unmatched. This CDR3 contains 16 residues. The germline CDR1 and CDR2 sequences are MNHEY and SVGEGT.

This clonotype was found many times. This chain uses TRBV2 with TRBJ2-7; D is perhaps TRBD2 (6 bases). V lost 10 bases and J 2 bases, leaving 21 bases between the germline ends. The CDR3 has 15 residues. Germline V gene lookup returns CDR1 SNHLY and CDR2 FYNNEI. The CDR3 spells CANGIGGAKAYEQYF. The CDR3 bases are TGTGCCAATGGAATCGGAGGGGCGAAAGCCTACGAGCAGTACTTC.

The chain couples TRBV6-6 to TRBJ2-7, with D perhaps TRBD2 (5 bases). V lost 2 bases and J 0 bases, leaving 11 bases between the germline ends. Germline lookup yields CDR1 MNHNY and CDR2 SVGAGI (reference sequence). The CDR3 is 15 residues long. The CDR3 protein is CASSYDQRSSYEQYF. CDR3 DNA sequence: TGTGCCAGCAGTTACGATCAGCGGAGCTCCTACGAGCAGTACTTC.

The sample holds many counts of this clonotype. The chain carries TRBV6-6 and TRBJ2-1; D is uncertain. The CDR3 consists of 12 residues. Germline V gives CDR1 MNHNY, CDR2 SVGAGI (reference sequence). Between the trimmed V and J ends, which lost 8 bases and 7 bases, there was a span of 12 bases. Here the CDR3 reads CASSGSENEQFF. For the CDR3, the DNA is TGTGCCAGCTCCGGATCAGAAAATGAGCAGTTCTTC.